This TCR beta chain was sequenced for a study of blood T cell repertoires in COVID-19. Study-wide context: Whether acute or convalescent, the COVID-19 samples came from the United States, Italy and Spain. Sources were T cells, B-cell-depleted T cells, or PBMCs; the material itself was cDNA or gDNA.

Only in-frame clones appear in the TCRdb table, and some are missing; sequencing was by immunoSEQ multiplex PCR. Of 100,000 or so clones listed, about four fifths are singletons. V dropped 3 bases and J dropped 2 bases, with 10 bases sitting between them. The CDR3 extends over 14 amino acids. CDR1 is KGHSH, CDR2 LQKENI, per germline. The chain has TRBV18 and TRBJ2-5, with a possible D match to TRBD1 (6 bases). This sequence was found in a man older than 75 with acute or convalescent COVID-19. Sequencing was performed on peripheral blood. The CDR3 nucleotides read TGTGCCAGCTCACCCCAGACAGGTCAAGAGACCCAGTACTTC. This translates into CASSPQTGQETQYF.